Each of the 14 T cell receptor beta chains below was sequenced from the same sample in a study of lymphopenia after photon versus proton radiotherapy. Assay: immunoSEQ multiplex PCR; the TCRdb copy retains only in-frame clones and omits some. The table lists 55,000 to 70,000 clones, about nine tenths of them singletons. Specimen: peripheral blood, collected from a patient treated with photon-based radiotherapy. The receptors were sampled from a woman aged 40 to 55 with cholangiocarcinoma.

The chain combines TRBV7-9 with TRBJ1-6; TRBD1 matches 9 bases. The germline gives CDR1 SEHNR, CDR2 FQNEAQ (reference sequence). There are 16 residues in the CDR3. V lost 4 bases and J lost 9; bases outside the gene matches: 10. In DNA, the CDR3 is TGTGCCAGCAGCTATAGTGGGACAGGGCATACTTCACCCCTCCACTTT. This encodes CASSYSGTGHTSPLHF. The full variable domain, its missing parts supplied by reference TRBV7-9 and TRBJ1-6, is DTGVSQNPRHKITKRGQNVTFRCDPISEHNRLYWYRQTLGQGPEFLTYFQNEAQLEKSRLLSDRFSAERPKGSFSTLEIQRTEQGDSAMYLCASSYSGTGHTSPLHFGNGTRLTVT.

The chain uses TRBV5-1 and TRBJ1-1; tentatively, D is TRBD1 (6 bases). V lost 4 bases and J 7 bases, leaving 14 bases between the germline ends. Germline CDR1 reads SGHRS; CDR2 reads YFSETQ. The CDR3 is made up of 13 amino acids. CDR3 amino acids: CASSLGGQLEAFF. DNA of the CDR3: TGCGCCAGCAGCCTCGGCGGACAGCTTGAAGCTTTCTTT.

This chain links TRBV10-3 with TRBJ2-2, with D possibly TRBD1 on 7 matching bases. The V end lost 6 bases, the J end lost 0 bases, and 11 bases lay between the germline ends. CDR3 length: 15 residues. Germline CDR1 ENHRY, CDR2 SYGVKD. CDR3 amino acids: CAIRRDRANTGELFF. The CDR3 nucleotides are TGTGCCATCAGGCGGGACAGAGCGAACACCGGGGAGCTGTTTTTT.

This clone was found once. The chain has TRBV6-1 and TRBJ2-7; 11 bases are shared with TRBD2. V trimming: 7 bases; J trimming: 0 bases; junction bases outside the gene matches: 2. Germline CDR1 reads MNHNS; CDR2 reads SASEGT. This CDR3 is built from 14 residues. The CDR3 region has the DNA TGTGCCAGCACGGGACTAGCGGACTCCTACGAGCAGTACTTC. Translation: CASTGLADSYEQYF.

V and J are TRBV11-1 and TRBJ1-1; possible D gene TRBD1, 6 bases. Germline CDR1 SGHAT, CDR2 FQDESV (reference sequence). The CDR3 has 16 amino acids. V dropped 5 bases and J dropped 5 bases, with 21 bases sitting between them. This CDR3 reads CASSGKRGAGVTEAFF. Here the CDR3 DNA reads TGTGCCAGCAGCGGAAAAAGAGGAGCAGGGGTGACTGAAGCTTTCTTT.

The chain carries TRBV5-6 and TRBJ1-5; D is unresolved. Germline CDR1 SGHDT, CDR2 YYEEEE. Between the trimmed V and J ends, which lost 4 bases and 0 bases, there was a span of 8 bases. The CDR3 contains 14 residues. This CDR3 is CASSRGYSNQPQHF. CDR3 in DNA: TGTGCCAGCAGCCGGGGATATAGCAATCAGCCCCAGCATTTT. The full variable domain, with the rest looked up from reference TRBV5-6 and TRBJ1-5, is DAGVTQSPTHLIKTRGQQVTLRCSPKSGHDTVSWYQQALGQGPQFIFQYYEEEERQRGNFPDRFSGHQFPNYSSELNVNALLLGDSALYLCASSRGYSNQPQHFGDGTRLSIL.

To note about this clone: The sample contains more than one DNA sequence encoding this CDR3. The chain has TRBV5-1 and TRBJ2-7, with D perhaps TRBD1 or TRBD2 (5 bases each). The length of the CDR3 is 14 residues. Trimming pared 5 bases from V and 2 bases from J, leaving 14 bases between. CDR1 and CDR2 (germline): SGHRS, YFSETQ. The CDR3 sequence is CASSNRDPPYEQYF. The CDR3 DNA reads TGCGCCAGCAGTAACCGGGACCCGCCCTACGAGCAGTACTTC. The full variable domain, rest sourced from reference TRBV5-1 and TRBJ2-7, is KAGVTQTPRYLIKTRGQQVTLSCSPISGHRSVSWYQQTPGQGLQFLFEYFSETQRNKGNFPGRFSGRQFSNSRSEMNVSTLELGDSALYLCASSNRDPPYEQYFGPGTRLTVT.

The chain's CDR3 is CASSLGGIGQPQHF. The CDR3, as DNA: TGTGCCAGCAGCTTAGGGGGGATAGGACAGCCCCAGCATTTT. The rearrangement joins TRBV11-2 to TRBJ1-5; maybe TRBD1 (5 bases). Germline V lookup: CDR1 SGHAT, CDR2 FQNNGV. Deletions cut 1 base from V and 7 bases from J, with 11 bases between. The CDR3 runs to 14 residues.

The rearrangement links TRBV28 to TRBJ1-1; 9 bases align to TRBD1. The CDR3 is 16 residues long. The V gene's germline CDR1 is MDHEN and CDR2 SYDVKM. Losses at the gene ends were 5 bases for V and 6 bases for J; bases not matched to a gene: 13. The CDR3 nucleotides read TGTGCCAGCAGTGAGGGACAGGGCGGGGGATTCGCTGAAGCTTTCTTT. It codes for CASSEGQGGGFAEAFF.

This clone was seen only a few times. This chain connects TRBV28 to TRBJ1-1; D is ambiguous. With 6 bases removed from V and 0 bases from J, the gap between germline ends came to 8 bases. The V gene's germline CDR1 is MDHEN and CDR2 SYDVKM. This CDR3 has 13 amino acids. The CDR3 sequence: CASRRSMNTEAFF. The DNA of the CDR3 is TGTGCCAGCAGACGTAGCATGAACACTGAAGCTTTCTTT.

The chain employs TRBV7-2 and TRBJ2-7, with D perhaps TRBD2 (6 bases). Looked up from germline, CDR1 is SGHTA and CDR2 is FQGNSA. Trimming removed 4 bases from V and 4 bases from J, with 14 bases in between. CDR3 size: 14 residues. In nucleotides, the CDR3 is TGTGCCAGCAGCTCCCAAAAGGGGACTTACGAGCAGTACTTC. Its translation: CASSSQKGTYEQYF.

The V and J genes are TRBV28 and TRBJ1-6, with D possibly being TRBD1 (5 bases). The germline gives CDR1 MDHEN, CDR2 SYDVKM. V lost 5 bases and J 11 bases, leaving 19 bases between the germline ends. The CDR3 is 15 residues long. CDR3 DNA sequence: TGTGCCAGCAGTCCCGCGTCCGGGGGGAGTACACCCCTCCACTTT. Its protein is CASSPASGGSTPLHF.

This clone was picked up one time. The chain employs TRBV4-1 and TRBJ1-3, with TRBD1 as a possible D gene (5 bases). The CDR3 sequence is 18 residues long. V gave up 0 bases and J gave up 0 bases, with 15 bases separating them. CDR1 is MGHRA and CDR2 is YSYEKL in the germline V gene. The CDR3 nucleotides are TGCGCCAGCAGCCAAGAAGCGGTGTTGGGGGGCTCTGGAAACACCATATATTTT. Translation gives CASSQEAVLGGSGNTIYF.

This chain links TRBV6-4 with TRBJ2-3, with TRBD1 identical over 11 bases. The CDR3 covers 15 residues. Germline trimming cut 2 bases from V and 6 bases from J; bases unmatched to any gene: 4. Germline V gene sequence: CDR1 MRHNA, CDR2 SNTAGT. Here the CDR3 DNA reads TGTGCCAGCAGTGACCAAGGACAGGGGGCCGATACGCAGTATTTT. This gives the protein CASSDQGQGADTQYF.